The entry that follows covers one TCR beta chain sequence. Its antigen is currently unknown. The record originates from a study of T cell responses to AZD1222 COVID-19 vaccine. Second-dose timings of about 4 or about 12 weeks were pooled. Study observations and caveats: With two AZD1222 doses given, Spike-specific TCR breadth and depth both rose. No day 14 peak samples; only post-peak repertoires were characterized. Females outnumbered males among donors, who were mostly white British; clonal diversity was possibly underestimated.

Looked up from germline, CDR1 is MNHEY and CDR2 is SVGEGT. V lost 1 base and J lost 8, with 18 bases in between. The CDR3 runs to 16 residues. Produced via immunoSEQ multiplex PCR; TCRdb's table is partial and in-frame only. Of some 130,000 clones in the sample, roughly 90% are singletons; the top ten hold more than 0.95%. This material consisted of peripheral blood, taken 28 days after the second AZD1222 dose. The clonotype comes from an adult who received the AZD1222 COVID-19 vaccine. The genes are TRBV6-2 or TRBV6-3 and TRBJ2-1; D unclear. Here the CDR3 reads CASSYFLRSPGHEQFF. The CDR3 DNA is TGTGCCAGCAGTTACTTCTTGCGGTCCCCCGGCCATGAGCAGTTCTTC.